These 23 T cell receptor beta chains were all obtained from the same sample, sequenced in a study of blood T cell repertoires in COVID-19. Repertoires were generated with immunoSEQ multiplex PCR, while TCRdb's copy carries only in-frame clones and drops some. Among some 200,000 clones listed, 75% to 90% were seen once. Sequencing was performed on peripheral blood. Source of these receptors: a woman aged 65 to 85 with COVID-19, enrolled during active disease.

The table lists this clone with a count of one. The V gene is TRBV12-5, the J gene TRBJ1-1; perhaps TRBD1 as D (6 bases). This CDR3 spans 13 amino acids. Germline-derived CDR1 and CDR2 are LGHNT and FRNRAP. V lost 3 bases and J lost 3, with 8 bases in between. CDR3 amino acids: CASGLGGYTEAFF. The CDR3 DNA reads as TGTGCTAGTGGTTTAGGGGGATACACTGAAGCTTTCTTT.

The genes are TRBV3-1 (or the pseudogene TRBV3-2) and TRBJ2-5; maybe TRBD1 (6 bases). This CDR3 region has 16 residues. CDR1 and CDR2 from the germline V gene are LGHDT and YNNKEL (reference sequence). Trimming cost V 0 bases and J 4 bases, with 15 bases left between them. CDR3 bases: TGTGCCAGCAGCCAAGATAACAGGGTCAGGGGAGAGACCCAGTACTTC. Its translation: CASSQDNRVRGETQYF.

The V call is TRBV4-1, the J call TRBJ1-4; TRBD1 matches 8 bases. Germline V gene lookup returns CDR1 MGHRA and CDR2 YSYEKL. Losses at the gene ends were 0 bases for V and 0 bases for J; bases not matched to a gene: 12. CDR3 length equals 20 residues. CDR3 loop: CASSQEPRTGRSATNEKLFF. Written as DNA, the CDR3 is TGCGCCAGCAGCCAAGAGCCGCGGACAGGGAGAAGTGCAACTAATGAAAAACTGTTTTTT.

This sequence joins TRBV28 and TRBJ1-1; 10 nucleotides align to TRBD1. The V gene's germline CDR1 is MDHEN and CDR2 SYDVKM. This CDR3 is built from 16 residues. V was pared by 4 bases and J by 4 bases, with 9 bases of the junction left unmatched. The CDR3, as DNA: TGTGCCAGCAGTTCGGAACGACAGGGGGCGGGCACTGAAGCTTTCTTT. It is translated as CASSSERQGAGTEAFF.

There are a few counts of this clone. This sequence joins TRBV7-9 and TRBJ2-1, with D maybe TRBD1 (5 bases). The germline V gene has CDR1 SEHNR and CDR2 FQNEAQ (reference sequence). Trimming left V 4 bases short and J 9 bases short, with 22 bases between. The length of the CDR3 is 16 residues. DNA of the CDR3: TGTGCCAGCAGCTCGCCAGGGAATCGCTTTAGGGTTGAGCAGTTCTTC. Amino acid sequence: CASSSPGNRFRVEQFF.

This chain uses TRBV24-1 with TRBJ2-5, with 9 positions matching TRBD1. Germline values: CDR1 KGHDR, CDR2 SFDVKD. The CDR3 sequence is 16 residues long. The ends lost 0 bases at V and 3 bases at J; junction bases unmatched: 4. The CDR3 coding sequence is TGTGCCACCAGTGATTTGTCCGGGACAGGGAAAGAGACCCAGTACTTC. Amino acids: CATSDLSGTGKETQYF.

The chain is built from TRBV4-3 and TRBJ2-2, with D tentatively TRBD1 (6 bases). The germline V and J ends were trimmed by 1 base and 0 bases, with 15 bases remaining between them. The germline CDR1 and CDR2 sequences are LGHNA and YSLEER. CDR3 length: 18 residues. The CDR3 loop reads CASSQVPLQGTNTGELFF. The CDR3 region has the DNA TGCGCCAGCAGCCAAGTCCCCTTACAGGGAACGAACACCGGGGAGCTGTTTTTT.

The chain combines TRBV7-9 with TRBJ1-5; D is possibly TRBD1 (5 bases). The CDR3 covers 15 residues. Trimming removed 5 bases from V and 4 bases from J, with 15 bases in between. Germline V lookup: CDR1 SEHNR, CDR2 FQNEAQ (reference sequence). The chain's CDR3 is CASSETETENQPQHF. The CDR3 DNA sequence: TGTGCCAGCAGCGAGACCGAGACAGAGAATCAGCCCCAGCATTTT.

The rearrangement uses TRBV28 and TRBJ1-5; a possible D gene is TRBD1 (6 bases). The CDR3 extends over 17 amino acids. Germline loops: CDR1 MDHEN, CDR2 SYDVKM. V was shortened by 5 bases and J by 1 base, with 18 bases between the two germline ends. CDR3 in amino acids: CASSRDSIGGSNQPQHF. The CDR3 bases are TGTGCCAGCAGTAGAGACAGTATAGGGGGAAGCAATCAGCCCCAGCATTTT.

This chain uses TRBV5-1 with TRBJ1-2, with TRBD1 as a possible D gene (6 bases). From germline, CDR1 is SGHRS and CDR2 YFSETQ. V lost 0 bases and J 7 bases, leaving 13 bases between the germline ends. CDR3 length: 14 amino acids. The DNA for the CDR3 is TGCGCCAGCAGCTTGGCAGGGGAGGGAAGTGGCTACACCTTC. It translates to CASSLAGEGSGYTF.

The V and J genes are TRBV18 and TRBJ1-2, with D hard to call. Germline CDR1 reads KGHSH; CDR2 reads LQKENI. The CDR3 is 15 residues long. With 1 base removed from V and 5 bases from J, the gap between germline ends came to 14 bases. In DNA, the CDR3 is TGTGCCAGCTCACCACTACCCCGGGAGAAGTATGGCTACACCTTC. Protein product: CASSPLPREKYGYTF. Looking up the rest from reference TRBV18 and TRBJ1-2 gives the full variable domain: NAGVMQNPRHLVRRRGQEARLRCSPMKGHSHVYWYRQLPEEGLKFMVYLQKENIIDESGMPKERFSAEFPKEGPSILRIQQVVRGDSAAYFCASSPLPREKYGYTFGSGTRLTVV.

This clone appeared a few times. The J gene is TRBJ2-2, the V gene TRBV19; tentative D call: TRBD2 (5 bases). Germline loops: CDR1 LNHDA, CDR2 SQIVND (reference sequence). The V end lost 1 base, the J end lost 6 bases, and 9 bases lay between the germline ends. CDR3 size: 14 residues. CDR3 sequence (DNA): TGTGCCAGTAGTATAGCTACGGGATCCGGGGAGCTGTTTTTT. This sequence encodes CASSIATGSGELFF.

The chain recombines TRBV4-1 with TRBJ1-2; 8 nucleotides match TRBD1. CDR3 length: 14 amino acids. Germline values: CDR1 MGHRA, CDR2 YSYEKL. The trim removed 1 base at V and 4 bases at J, leaving 2 bases unmatched. The CDR3 loop is CASSQAGGAYGYTF. CDR3 sequence (DNA): TGCGCCAGCAGCCAAGCAGGGGGCGCCTATGGCTACACCTTC.

The rearrangement uses TRBV3-1 (or the pseudogene TRBV3-2) and TRBJ2-7; 9 nucleotides align to TRBD1. Germline V gene sequence: CDR1 LGHDT, CDR2 YNNKEL (reference sequence). CDR3 length: 18 residues. Unmatched junction bases numbered 13, after V lost 1 base and J lost 3 bases. As DNA, the CDR3 is TGTGCCAGCAGCCAAGTTCCGGGACAGGGCCTCTCGTTCTACGAGCAGTACTTC. Translating gives CASSQVPGQGLSFYEQYF.

The chain employs TRBV19 and TRBJ1-5; D is perhaps TRBD1 (6 bases). Germline lookup yields CDR1 LNHDA and CDR2 SQIVND (reference sequence). The CDR3 consists of 15 residues. Between the trimmed V and J ends, which lost 7 bases and 4 bases, there was a span of 17 bases. The CDR3 sequence is CASNLDSLGNQPQHF. CDR3 DNA sequence: TGTGCCAGTAACCTGGACAGTCTAGGGAATCAGCCCCAGCATTTT.

This clone was counted only a few times. The rearrangement uses TRBV6-5 and TRBJ1-5; D not certain. CDR3 length equals 15 residues. The V gene's germline CDR1 is MNHEY and CDR2 SVGAGI. The ends were cut back, 6 bases at V and 3 bases at J, with 15 bases in the middle. For the CDR3, the DNA is TGTGCCAGCAGAGCAGGCGCCCAAATCAATCAGCCCCAGCATTTT. Translating it yields CASRAGAQINQPQHF.

There are a few counts of this clone. The chain couples TRBV14 to TRBJ2-3; 7 bases are shared with TRBD1. The CDR3 has 17 amino acids. Germline assignment: CDR1 SGHDN and CDR2 FVKESK. V was clipped by 0 bases and J by 1 base; unmatched bases: 7. In nucleotides, the CDR3 is TGTGCCAGCAGCCAAGAGACAGGGATCGACGGCACAGATACGCAGTATTTT. Translated, it gives CASSQETGIDGTDTQYF.

The chain links TRBV4-1 to TRBJ2-7; 8 bases match TRBD2. The CDR3 contains 16 residues. Germline CDR1 MGHRA, CDR2 YSYEKL. The V gene end was trimmed by 3 bases and the J gene end by 3 bases; junction bases not matched to a gene: 10. CDR3 loop: CASSHLGRGADYEQYF. In nucleotides, the CDR3 is TGCGCCAGCAGCCACCTCGGGAGGGGAGCTGACTACGAGCAGTACTTC.

This chain uses TRBV19 with TRBJ2-2; 11 nucleotides line up with TRBD2. CDR3 length equals 18 residues. The V gene's germline CDR1 is LNHDA and CDR2 SQIVND (reference sequence). Germline trimming cut 7 bases from V and 6 bases from J; bases unmatched to any gene: 16. The CDR3 DNA follows: TGTGCCAGTATTCGGGGCAGTCAGCTAGCGGGAGGAGCCGGGGAGCTGTTTTTT. This sequence encodes CASIRGSQLAGGAGELFF. The full variable domain, in which reference TRBV19 and TRBJ2-2 provide the parts outside the CDR3, is DGGITQSPKYLFRKEGQNVTLSCEQNLNHDAMYWYRQDPGQGLRLIYYSQIVNDFQKGDIAEGYSVSREKKESFPLTVTSAQKNPTAFYLCASIRGSQLAGGAGELFFGEGSRLTVL.

The chain carries TRBV10-3 and TRBJ2-5, with D perhaps matching TRBD2 (5 bases). The V end lost 3 bases, the J end lost 9 bases, and 14 bases lay between the germline ends. The CDR3 is made up of 13 amino acids. Per germline, CDR1 ENHRY and CDR2 SYGVKD. The CDR3 DNA sequence: TGTGCCATCAGTGAAGCCTCCGAAGCGGCCCAGTACTTC. Its protein product is CAISEASEAAQYF.

The CDR3 region has the DNA TGTGCCAGCAGATTGGACAGGGGAAGCTACGAGCAGTACTTC. It encodes CASRLDRGSYEQYF. V gene TRBV6-5 combines with J gene TRBJ2-7; 9 nucleotides agree with TRBD1. The germline gives CDR1 MNHEY, CDR2 SVGAGI. With V trimmed by 6 bases and J by 3 bases, 6 bases remained unmatched. The CDR3 contains 14 residues.

The chain is built from TRBV7-6 and TRBJ2-3; 7 bases agree with TRBD2. The trim removed 8 bases at V and 6 bases at J, leaving 8 bases unmatched. CDR3 length equals 13 residues. From germline, CDR1 is SGHVS and CDR2 FNYEAQ. The chain's CDR3 is CASGMTSLDTQYF. The CDR3 DNA sequence: TGTGCCAGCGGAATGACTAGCCTGGATACGCAGTATTTT.

This clone was observed a handful of times. The rearrangement links TRBV9 to TRBJ1-6; 8 bases are shared with TRBD1. Germline loops: CDR1 SGDLS, CDR2 YYNGEE. The CDR3 has 14 amino acids. J lost 8 bases, V lost 2 bases, and 3 bases had no gene match. CDR3 in DNA: TGTGCCAGCAGCGTGACAGGGGCGGATTCACCCCTCCACTTT. Translating gives CASSVTGADSPLHF.